This T cell receptor (beta chain) emerged from a study of naive CD8 T cells in extremely preterm neonates. CDR3 size: 13 residues. The germline V gene has CDR1 SGHVS and CDR2 FNYEAQ. V shed 4 bases and J shed 6 bases, with 12 bases lying between them. As for this clone: As yet, its antigen is unknown.

Findings of the study overall: Shared CDR3 nucleotide sequences: preterm over 2.5%, term roughly 0.4%, children more than 0.025%, adults 0.0095% to 0.01%. The authors flagged variable productive template counts in preterm samples.

The assay was immunoSEQ multiplex PCR, and TCRdb's table has in-frame clones only and misses some. Of roughly 6,800 clones listed, about 98% are singletons. Material for sequencing was naive CD8+ T cells from blood. The clonotype comes from a human donor in good health. This chain joins TRBV7-6 and TRBJ1-1, with a weak D call TRBD1 (6 bases). This chain's CDR3 is CASSSDRSPEAFF. The CDR3 region has the DNA TGTGCCAGCAGCTCCGACAGGTCCCCTGAAGCTTTCTTT.